Listed below are T cell receptor beta chains from one sample, sequenced in a study of CD8 T cells in ankylosing spondylitis. TCRdb reanalysed the 5' RACE reads using MiXCR and keeps one entry per CDR3 protein. The repertoire has around 300,000 distinct CDR3 sequences, around a tenth of them found once; the top ten carry about a tenth. Sequencing was carried out using blood, either unsorted or a sorted T cell fraction (not recorded which). The receptors here all came from a female donor with ankylosing spondylitis or in good health (not recorded which). Both conserved end residues are part of each CDR3. D genes are given only for firm matches. For some rows the clone size is stated as once, few or many, or as a class when expanded; others skip it.

CDR3 protein | CDR3 DNA | J gene | clone size | D gene | V gene
CATSDFQPSISRNTYEQYF | TGTGCCACCAGTGATTTTCAACCCTCCATTTCCAGGAACACCTACGAGCAGTACTTC | TRBJ2-7 | many | - | TRBV24-1
CSAETPGLLLDEQYF | TGCAGTGCCGAAACACCGGGACTCCTCTTGGACGAGCAGTACTTC | TRBJ2-7 | many | - | TRBV20-1
CASSFATGGIYTIYF | TGTGCCAGCAGTTTCGCGACAGGGGGCATATACACCATATATTTT | TRBJ1-3 | many | TRBD1 | TRBV12-3/TRBV12-4
CASSFGLAAVTDTQYF | TGTGCCAGCAGCTTCGGATTAGCGGCAGTCACAGATACGCAGTATTTT | TRBJ2-3 | few | - | TRBV5-8
CASRGAASLRNSPLHF | TGTGCCAGCAGGGGGGCCGCTTCGCTCCGTAATTCACCCCTCCACTTT | TRBJ1-6 | many | - | TRBV27
CASSSRQAAEQYF | TGTGCCAGCAGCAGCCGACAGGCGGCCGAGCAGTACTTC | TRBJ2-7 | few | - | TRBV12-3/TRBV12-4
CASSPPLGGYSYNEQFF | TGTGCCAGTAGTCCCCCTTTAGGAGGGTACTCCTACAATGAGCAGTTCTTC | TRBJ2-1 | - | - | TRBV19
CASRGTGGSYNEQFF | TGCGCCAGCAGAGGGACTGGAGGGTCCTACAATGAGCAGTTCTTC | TRBJ2-1 | few | - | TRBV5-1
CASSGGQWSGYTF | TGTGCCAGCAGTGGCGGACAGTGGAGTGGCTACACCTTC | TRBJ1-2 | few | - | TRBV6-1
CASSEGQGALHEQYF | TGTGCCAGCAGTGAGGGCCAGGGGGCGCTTCACGAGCAGTACTTC | TRBJ2-7 | few | TRBD1 | TRBV25-1
CASSKNSGDYGYTF | TGTGCCAGCAGTAAAAACTCGGGGGACTATGGCTACACCTTC | TRBJ1-2 | many | - | TRBV12-3/TRBV12-4
CATSDSTDGYTF | TGTGCCACCAGTGATTCGACCGATGGCTACACCTTC | TRBJ1-2 | many | - | TRBV24-1
CASSLDRGSLSIGYTF | TGCGCCAGCAGCTTGGACAGGGGAAGCTTATCGATCGGCTACACCTTC | TRBJ1-2 | few | TRBD1 | TRBV5-1
CSARLAGSNIQYF | TGCAGTGCTAGGTTGGCAGGGTCAAACATTCAGTACTTC | TRBJ2-4 | many | - | TRBV20-1
CSARRSLTANEKLFF | TGCAGTGCCCGGCGCAGTCTTACAGCTAATGAAAAACTGTTTTTT | TRBJ1-4 | many | - | TRBV20-1
CASSEQFGTGRLDGYTF | TGTGCCAGCAGTGAACAATTCGGGACAGGGCGGTTGGATGGCTACACCTTC | TRBJ1-2 | many | TRBD1 | TRBV6-1
CASSLSWQLNTEAFF | TGTGCCAGCAGCTTGAGTTGGCAGTTGAACACTGAAGCTTTCTTT | TRBJ1-1 | many | - | TRBV5-8
CSAWSGRSTDTQYF | TGCAGTGCTTGGTCGGGACGATCCACAGATACGCAGTATTTT | TRBJ2-3 | - | - | TRBV20-1
CASSSAGAPTDTQYF | TGTGCCAGCAGTTCAGCGGGGGCCCCCACAGATACGCAGTATTTT | TRBJ2-3 | many | TRBD2 | TRBV12-3/TRBV12-4
CASSPDVPSTEAFF | TGCGCCAGCAGCCCGGACGTCCCGAGCACTGAAGCTTTCTTT | TRBJ1-1 | few | - | TRBV5-1